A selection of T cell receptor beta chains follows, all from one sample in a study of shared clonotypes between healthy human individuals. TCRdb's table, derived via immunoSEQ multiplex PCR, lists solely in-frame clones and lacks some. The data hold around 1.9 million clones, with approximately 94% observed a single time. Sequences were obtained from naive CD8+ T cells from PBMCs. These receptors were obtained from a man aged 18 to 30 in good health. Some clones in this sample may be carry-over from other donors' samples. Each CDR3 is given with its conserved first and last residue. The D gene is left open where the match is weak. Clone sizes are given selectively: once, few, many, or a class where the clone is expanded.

DNA: TGTGCCAGCACCGAGGGTAGCGGGAGCTACAATGAGCAGTTCTTC
CDR3: CASTEGSGSYNEQFF
J: TRBJ2-1
V: TRBV9
size: NA
D: TRBD2
length: 15

DNA: TGCGCCAGCAGCCTAGGACTGGGGAACACCGGGGAGCTGTTTTTT
CDR3: CASSLGLGNTGELFF
J: TRBJ2-2
V: TRBV4-1
size: NA
D: NA
length: 15

DNA: TGTGCCAGCAGCCCCGGGGGGTGGGAAAACACAGATACGCAGTATTTT
CDR3: CASSPGGWENTDTQYF
J: TRBJ2-3
V: TRBV7-3
size: NA
D: TRBD2
length: 16

DNA: TGTGCCAGCAGTTCGGGACAGGCGCTTAGTCGGTACTTC
CDR3: CASSSGQALSRYF
J: TRBJ2-7
V: TRBV28
size: NA
D: TRBD1
length: 13

DNA: TGTGCCAGCAGTTACTCTCGGTGGCATGAGCAGTTCTTC
CDR3: CASSYSRWHEQFF
J: TRBJ2-1
V: TRBV6-5
size: NA
D: NA
length: 13

DNA: TGTGCCAGCAGTTTATCGATAGAGGGCGGTTCTGGCTACACCTTC
CDR3: CASSLSIEGGSGYTF
J: TRBJ1-2
V: TRBV27
size: NA
D: NA
length: 15

DNA: TGTGCTAGTGGTTTGGGCGCGAGCTCCTACAATGAGCAGTTCTTC
CDR3: CASGLGASSYNEQFF
J: TRBJ2-1
V: TRBV12-5
size: NA
D: NA
length: 15

DNA: TGTGCCATCAGTGAGTCAAGGAGACAGGGTAGATCTGAAGCTTTCTTT
CDR3: CAISESRRQGRSEAFF
J: TRBJ1-1
V: TRBV10-3
size: NA
D: TRBD1
length: 16

DNA: TGTGCTAGTGGCCGCGACCCCGGGAGGGGCTCCTACGAGCAGTACTTC
CDR3: CASGRDPGRGSYEQYF
J: TRBJ2-7
V: TRBV12-5
size: few
D: TRBD2
length: 16

DNA: TGTGCCAGCAGTTTAGATACGGGACTCCCTAAAGAGACCTACGAGCAGTACTTC
CDR3: CASSLDTGLPKETYEQYF
J: TRBJ2-7
V: TRBV28
size: NA
D: NA
length: 18

DNA: TGTGCCAGCAGCGCCAGGACAGCTCAGGAGACCCAGTACTTC
CDR3: CASSARTAQETQYF
J: TRBJ2-5
V: TRBV9
size: NA
D: NA
length: 14

DNA: TGCGCCAGCAGCCTCGCGACAGGTTATATGAACACTGAAGCTTTCTTT
CDR3: CASSLATGYMNTEAFF
J: TRBJ1-1
V: TRBV5-1
size: NA
D: NA
length: 16

DNA: TGTGCCAGCAGAAAACAGGGTAAGGGGTACCAAGAGACCCAGTACTTC
CDR3: CASRKQGKGYQETQYF
J: TRBJ2-5
V: TRBV13
size: NA
D: NA
length: 16

DNA: TGTGCCAGCAGAGTTACGGGGACAGTCGGAGACGAAGCTTTCTTT
CDR3: CASRVTGTVGDEAFF
J: TRBJ1-1
V: TRBV6-5
size: NA
D: TRBD1
length: 15

DNA: TGTGCCGTACGGACGGCATCCTACGAGCAGTACTTC
CDR3: CAVRTASYEQYF
J: TRBJ2-7
V: TRBV28
size: once
D: NA
length: 12

DNA: TGTGCCAGTAGTCGAAATCTGGACAGATCGACTCAGCCCCAGCATTTT
CDR3: CASSRNLDRSTQPQHF
J: TRBJ1-5
V: TRBV19
size: NA
D: NA
length: 16

DNA: TGTGCCAGCAGCTCAGCGGGACGTCCCTACAATGAGCAGTTCTTC
CDR3: CASSSAGRPYNEQFF
J: TRBJ2-1
V: TRBV9
size: NA
D: TRBD2
length: 15

DNA: TGTGCCTGGATAGGGGTTACCGGGGAGCTGTTTTTT
CDR3: CAWIGVTGELFF
J: TRBJ2-2
V: TRBV30
size: NA
D: NA
length: 12

DNA: TGTGCCAGCAGCCCGACCGGGCAGGGTTTGGTCAATGAGCAGTTCTTC
CDR3: CASSPTGQGLVNEQFF
J: TRBJ2-1
V: TRBV7-9
size: NA
D: NA
length: 16

DNA: TGTGCCAGCAGCTTAGAACGCCCGGGTGGTAATGAGCAGTTCTTC
CDR3: CASSLERPGGNEQFF
J: TRBJ2-1
V: TRBV11-2
size: NA
D: NA
length: 15

DNA: TGTGCCAGTAAGGAGGTGAACAGGGGAAAGAACACTGAAGCTTTCTTT
CDR3: CASKEVNRGKNTEAFF
J: TRBJ1-1
V: TRBV19
size: NA
D: TRBD1
length: 16

DNA: TGTGCCAGCAGCTCCCGGGGGGCAGGCTTGAACACTGAAGCTTTCTTT
CDR3: CASSSRGAGLNTEAFF
J: TRBJ1-1
V: TRBV11-2
size: NA
D: NA
length: 16

DNA: TGTGCCAGCAGCTTAGCTGGACTAAGCCAATACGAGCAGTACTTC
CDR3: CASSLAGLSQYEQYF
J: TRBJ2-7
V: TRBV7-6
size: NA
D: NA
length: 15

DNA: TGCAGCGTTCAGGGGATCGTCCACAATGAGCAGTTCTTC
CDR3: CSVQGIVHNEQFF
J: TRBJ2-1
V: TRBV29-1
size: NA
D: NA
length: 13

DNA: TGTGCCAGCAGCTTAGACCCAGGGGAGGGCTACGAGCAGTACTTC
CDR3: CASSLDPGEGYEQYF
J: TRBJ2-7
V: TRBV11-2
size: NA
D: NA
length: 15

DNA: TGTGCCAGCAGCCCGTCCGGCGAGTACGAGCAGTACTTC
CDR3: CASSPSGEYEQYF
J: TRBJ2-7
V: TRBV9
size: NA
D: NA
length: 13

DNA: TGTGGATCAGGGGAGAACTCTGGAAACACCATATATTTT
CDR3: CGSGENSGNTIYF
J: TRBJ1-3
V: TRBV6-6
size: NA
D: NA
length: 13

DNA: TGTGCCAGTAACACAAGATCAGGGGGCAGCTATGGCTACACCTTC
CDR3: CASNTRSGGSYGYTF
J: TRBJ1-2
V: TRBV19
size: NA
D: TRBD1
length: 15

DNA: TGTGCCAGCAGCTTAGAAGGGACAGGCGCCTACGAGCAGTACTTC
CDR3: CASSLEGTGAYEQYF
J: TRBJ2-7
V: TRBV11-1
size: once
D: TRBD1
length: 15

DNA: TGTGCCAGCTCTTATGGGGGGGTCAACGAGCAGTACTTC
CDR3: CASSYGGVNEQYF
J: TRBJ2-7
V: TRBV27
size: NA
D: TRBD2
length: 13

DNA: TGCGCCAGCAGCCTGGGAGTTCGCACAGATACGCAGTATTTT
CDR3: CASSLGVRTDTQYF
J: TRBJ2-3
V: TRBV5-1
size: NA
D: NA
length: 14

DNA: TGTGCCAGCGTATCCCTAGCGGGAGTGGGATGGGATAAAAACATTCAGTACTTC
CDR3: CASVSLAGVGWDKNIQYF
J: TRBJ2-4
V: TRBV28
size: NA
D: TRBD2
length: 18

DNA: TGTGCCAGCTCACCACCCGGGAGCCCAGATACGCAGTATTTT
CDR3: CASSPPGSPDTQYF
J: TRBJ2-3
V: TRBV18
size: NA
D: NA
length: 14

DNA: TGCAGCGTTGAAGATGAAGGGTTGACGGACGAGCAGTACTTC
CDR3: CSVEDEGLTDEQYF
J: TRBJ2-7
V: TRBV29-1
size: NA
D: NA
length: 14

DNA: TGTGCCAGCAGCTTGGCCCTGGTTAGCGGGAGTATCAATGAGCAGTTCTTC
CDR3: CASSLALVSGSINEQFF
J: TRBJ2-1
V: TRBV5-6
size: NA
D: TRBD2
length: 17

DNA: TGTGCCAGCAGCTCGGCCCCCGGGACTGAAGCTTTCTTT
CDR3: CASSSAPGTEAFF
J: TRBJ1-1
V: TRBV11-3
size: once
D: NA
length: 13

DNA: TGTGCCAGCAGCTTAATACCGGGACTAGCGGGATCTTCTCCTCGCAATGAGCAGTTCTTC
CDR3: CASSLIPGLAGSSPRNEQFF
J: TRBJ2-1
V: TRBV7-3
size: NA
D: TRBD2
length: 20